The 12 T cell receptor beta chains below all came from one sample that was sequenced in a study of response to subunit inactivated influenza vaccine. TCRdb reanalysed the RT-PCR reads using MiXCR and keeps one entry per CDR3 protein. Found here are roughly 650,000 distinct CDR3 sequences, approximately 14% of them singletons; the top ten hold 7.5% to 8%. The sample in question was PBMCs from blood, obtained 14 to 15 days before vaccination. The receptors here all came from a man between 50 and 59 years old who received an inactivated influenza vaccine.

The chain couples TRBV12-3 or TRBV12-4 to TRBJ2-1; weak D call: TRBD2 (5 bases). This CDR3 is built from 14 residues. Trimming took 8 bases from V and 3 from J, leaving 14 bases between them. The CDR3 region has the DNA TGTGCCAGCGCAGCGGAAGGGAGCTACAATGAGCAGTTCTTC. It codes for CASAAEGSYNEQFF.

This chain connects TRBV6-1 to TRBJ1-6, with TRBD1 matching over 8 bases. CDR3 length: 14 amino acids. Trimming took 6 bases from V and 10 from J; bases not matched to a gene: 8. Germline lookup yields CDR1 MNHNS and CDR2 SASEGT. The CDR3 nucleotides read TGTGCCAGCAGGAAAACAGGGGGAAGATCACCCCTCCACTTT. Encoded protein: CASRKTGGRSPLHF.

This clonotype was detected only a few times. V usage is TRBV20-1 and J usage is TRBJ2-3, with 11 bases lining up with TRBD2. The CDR3 length is 16 residues. Trimming removed 2 bases from V and 6 bases from J; junction bases left unmatched: 10. CDR1 is DFQATT, CDR2 SNEGSKA, per germline (reference sequence). CDR3 DNA sequence: TGCAGTGCTAGAATTTTAGCGGGAGGGCCAAGGGATACGCAGTATTTT. It translates to CSARILAGGPRDTQYF.

This clonotype was detected ten times or more. The gene calls are TRBV4-2 and TRBJ2-1, with 8 bases aligning to TRBD2. V gave up 4 bases and J gave up 3 bases; unmatched junction bases: 5. Germline loops: CDR1 LGHNA, CDR2 YNFKEQ. This CDR3 is built from 15 residues. DNA for the CDR3: TGTGCCAGCAGCCTTGAAACTAGCGGCTACAATGAGCAGTTCTTC. Translating gives CASSLETSGYNEQFF.

This clonotype appeared a few times. The rearrangement links TRBV21-1 to TRBJ1-6. TRBV21-1 is listed as a pseudogene. The CDR3 totals 16 residues. The CDR3: CASSGLGRDCNSPLHF. The CDR3 coding sequence is TGTGCCAGCAGTGGCCTCGGCAGGGATTGTAATTCACCCCTCCACTTT.

The rearrangement joins TRBV7-6 to TRBJ2-5, with 8 bases aligning to TRBD1. Germline V gene lookup returns CDR1 SGHVS and CDR2 FNYEAQ. The CDR3 has 15 amino acids. V lost 2 bases to trimming and J lost 5 bases; unmatched junction nucleotides: 7. CDR3 nucleotide sequence: TGTGCCAGCAGCTTACCCTGGACAGGGCGGGAGACCCAGTACTTC. Its translation is CASSLPWTGRETQYF.

This clonotype was counted only a few times. The rearrangement uses TRBV20-1 and TRBJ1-1; 7 bases align to TRBD1. Trimming took 1 base from V and 4 from J; bases not matched to a gene: 9. Germline V gene sequence: CDR1 DFQATT, CDR2 SNEGSKA (reference sequence). The CDR3 is 15 amino acids. CDR3 sequence (DNA): TGCAGTGCTAGAGCCCAGGGGGGGGGGTTCACTGAAGCTTTCTTT. Its protein product is CSARAQGGGFTEAFF.

The V gene is TRBV20-1, the J gene TRBJ2-5, with D perhaps matching TRBD1 or TRBD2 (5 bases each). The CDR3 extends over 15 amino acids. V shed 2 bases and J shed 0 bases, with 13 bases lying between them. Germline CDR1 reads DFQATT; CDR2 reads SNEGSKA (reference sequence). CDR3 in DNA: TGCAGTGCTAGACCCGCCCGGGACCACCAAGAGACCCAGTACTTC. It translates to CSARPARDHQETQYF.

V is TRBV30 and J is TRBJ2-1; 8 bases line up with TRBD2. CDR1 and CDR2 from the germline V gene are GTSNPN and SVGIG (reference sequence). There are 14 residues in the CDR3. Trimming at V came to 1 base and at J to 6 bases, leaving 5 bases not matched to a gene. The CDR3 nucleotides read TGTGCCTGGAGTGACGGGAGGGCGGCCAATGAGCAGTTCTTC. Translating it yields CAWSDGRAANEQFF.

The chain has TRBV11-2 and TRBJ2-2; perhaps TRBD1 as D (5 bases). The CDR3 sequence is 20 residues long. Per the germline V gene, CDR1 is SGHAT and CDR2 is FQNNGV. V was cut by 4 bases and J by 1 base, with 25 bases left in between. CDR3 DNA: TGTGCCAGCAGCTCATTAGCCGAGTTCTATGGGGCACAGAACACCGGGGAGCTGTTTTTT. Translation: CASSSLAEFYGAQNTGELFF.

V usage is TRBV28 and J usage is TRBJ1-1; TRBD1 matches 7 bases. Trimming took 2 bases from V and 5 from J; bases not matched to a gene: 17. CDR1 MDHEN and CDR2 SYDVKM come from the germline V gene. The CDR3 loop spans 18 amino acids. The CDR3 spells CASSLLATPGGARTEAFF. The CDR3 DNA reads TGTGCCAGCAGTTTACTTGCTACCCCAGGGGGGGCGAGGACTGAAGCTTTCTTT.

The rearrangement joins TRBV3-1 to TRBJ2-1; 9 bases match TRBD2. The CDR3 sequence is 13 residues long. Germline loops: CDR1 LGHDT, CDR2 YNNKEL (reference sequence). V lost 3 bases to trimming and J lost 9 bases; unmatched junction nucleotides: 3. CDR3 sequence reads: CASSQRGGLEQFF. The DNA of the CDR3 is TGTGCCAGCAGCCAGCGGGGGGGTCTTGAGCAGTTCTTC.